This T cell receptor (beta chain) appears in the sequencing data of a study of shared clonotypes between healthy human individuals. This clone appeared a few times. Here immunoSEQ multiplex PCR was the method, and the copy in TCRdb shows in-frame clones only, minus some. The sample lists about 1.1 million clones; 70% to 80% were seen once. Into CD45RA+ naive and CD45RA-negative memory subsets, the CD4+ cells were split. Sequences were obtained from memory CD4+ T cells from PBMCs. Subset indicated: CD45RA-negative fraction. This sequence was found in a man aged 18 to 30 in good health. Some clones in this sample may be carry-over from other donors' samples.

The CDR3 DNA reads as TGCGCCAGCAGCTTGGCTTTGCCCAGCACAGATACGCAGTATTTT. Protein sequence: CASSLALPSTDTQYF. This rearrangement joins TRBV5-1 to TRBJ2-3; no reliable D call. Trimming took off 0 bases at V and 0 bases at J, with 8 bases between the two ends. Germline V gene lookup returns CDR1 SGHRS and CDR2 YFSETQ. This CDR3 has 15 amino acids. Full variable domain (rest looked up from reference TRBV5-1 and TRBJ2-3): KAGVTQTPRYLIKTRGQQVTLSCSPISGHRSVSWYQQTPGQGLQFLFEYFSETQRNKGNFPGRFSGRQFSNSRSEMNVSTLELGDSALYLCASSLALPSTDTQYFGPGTRLTVL.